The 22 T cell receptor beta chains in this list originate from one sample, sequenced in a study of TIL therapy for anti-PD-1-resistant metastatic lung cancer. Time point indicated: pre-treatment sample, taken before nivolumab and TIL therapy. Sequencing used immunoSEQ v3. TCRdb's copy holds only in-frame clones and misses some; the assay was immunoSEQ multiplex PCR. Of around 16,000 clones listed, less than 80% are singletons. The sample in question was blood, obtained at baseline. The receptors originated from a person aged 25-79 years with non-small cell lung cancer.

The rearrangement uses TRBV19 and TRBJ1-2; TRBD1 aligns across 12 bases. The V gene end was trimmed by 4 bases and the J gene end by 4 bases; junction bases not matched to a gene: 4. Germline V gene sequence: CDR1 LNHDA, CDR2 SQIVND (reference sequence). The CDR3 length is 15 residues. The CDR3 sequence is CASSTRDRGLYGYTF. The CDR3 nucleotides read TGTGCCAGTAGTACCCGGGACAGGGGGCTCTATGGCTACACCTTC.

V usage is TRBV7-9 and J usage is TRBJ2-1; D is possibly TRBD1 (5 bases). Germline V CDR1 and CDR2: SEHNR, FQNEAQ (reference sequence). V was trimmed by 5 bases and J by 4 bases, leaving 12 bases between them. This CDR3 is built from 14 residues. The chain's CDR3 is CASSLRTPYNEQFF. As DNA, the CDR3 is TGTGCCAGCAGCCTCCGGACACCGTACAATGAGCAGTTCTTC. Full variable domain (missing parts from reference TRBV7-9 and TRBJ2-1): DTGVSQNPRHKITKRGQNVTFRCDPISEHNRLYWYRQTLGQGPEFLTYFQNEAQLEKSRLLSDRFSAERPKGSFSTLEIQRTEQGDSAMYLCASSLRTPYNEQFFGPGTRLTVL.

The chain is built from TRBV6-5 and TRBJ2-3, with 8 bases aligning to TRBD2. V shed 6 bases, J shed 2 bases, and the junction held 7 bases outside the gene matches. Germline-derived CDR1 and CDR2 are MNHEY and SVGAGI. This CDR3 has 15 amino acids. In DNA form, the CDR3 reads TGTGCCAGCAGACCGAGCGGGGGTTACACAGATACGCAGTATTTT. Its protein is CASRPSGGYTDTQYF.

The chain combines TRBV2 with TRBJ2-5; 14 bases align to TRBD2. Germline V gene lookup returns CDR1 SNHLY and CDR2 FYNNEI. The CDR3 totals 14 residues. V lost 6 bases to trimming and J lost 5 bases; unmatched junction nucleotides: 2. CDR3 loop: CASRTSGGAETQYF. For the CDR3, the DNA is TGTGCCAGCAGGACTAGCGGGGGGGCCGAGACCCAGTACTTC.

The CDR3 region has the DNA TGCGCCAGCAGCGATAGCCCTCGGGAGACCCAGTACTTC. Amino acid sequence: CASSDSPRETQYF. V and J are TRBV5-1 and TRBJ2-5, with D uncertain. Trimming left V 4 bases short and J 5 bases short, with 12 bases between. This CDR3 comprises 13 residues. Germline V gene lookup returns CDR1 SGHRS and CDR2 YFSETQ. The full variable domain, its missing parts supplied by reference TRBV5-1 and TRBJ2-5, is KAGVTQTPRYLIKTRGQQVTLSCSPISGHRSVSWYQQTPGQGLQFLFEYFSETQRNKGNFPGRFSGRQFSNSRSEMNVSTLELGDSALYLCASSDSPRETQYFGPGTRLLVL.

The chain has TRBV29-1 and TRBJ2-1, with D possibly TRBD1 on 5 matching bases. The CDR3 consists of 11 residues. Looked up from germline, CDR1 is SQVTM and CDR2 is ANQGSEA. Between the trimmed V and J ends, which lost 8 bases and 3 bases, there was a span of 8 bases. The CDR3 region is CSIRGYNEQFF. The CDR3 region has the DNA TGCAGCATAAGGGGCTACAATGAGCAGTTCTTC.

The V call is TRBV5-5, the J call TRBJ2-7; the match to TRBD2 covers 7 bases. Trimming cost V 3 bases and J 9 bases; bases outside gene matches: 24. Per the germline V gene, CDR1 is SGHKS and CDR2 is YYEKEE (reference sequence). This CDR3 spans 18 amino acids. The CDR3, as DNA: TGTGCCAGCAGCTCGGGGGAGGGGAAAGAAGGTCCGGCTTGGGCGCAGTACTTC. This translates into CASSSGEGKEGPAWAQYF. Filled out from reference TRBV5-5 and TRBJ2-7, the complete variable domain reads DAGVTQSPTHLIKTRGQQVTLRCSPISGHKSVSWYQQVLGQGPQFIFQYYEKEERGRGNFPDRFSARQFPNYSSELNVNALLLGDSALYLCASSSGEGKEGPAWAQYFGPGTRLTVT.

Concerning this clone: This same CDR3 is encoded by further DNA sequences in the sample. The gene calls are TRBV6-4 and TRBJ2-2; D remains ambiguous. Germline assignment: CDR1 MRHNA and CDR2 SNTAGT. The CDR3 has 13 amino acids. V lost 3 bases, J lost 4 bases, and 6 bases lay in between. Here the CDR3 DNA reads TGTGCCAGCAGTGATTCTAGCACCGGGGAGCTGTTTTTT. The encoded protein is CASSDSSTGELFF.

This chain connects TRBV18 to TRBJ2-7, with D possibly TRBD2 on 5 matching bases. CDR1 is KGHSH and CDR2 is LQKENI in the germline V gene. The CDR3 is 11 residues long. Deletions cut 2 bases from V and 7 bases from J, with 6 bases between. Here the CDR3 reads CASSPGGEQYF. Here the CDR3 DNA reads TGTGCCAGCTCACCAGGCGGGGAGCAGTACTTC.

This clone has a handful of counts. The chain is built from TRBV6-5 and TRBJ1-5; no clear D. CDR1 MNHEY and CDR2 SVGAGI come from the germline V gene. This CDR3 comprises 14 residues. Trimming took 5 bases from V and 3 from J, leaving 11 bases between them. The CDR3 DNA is TGTGCCAGCAGTGACGCCGGGAACAATCAGCCCCAGCATTTT. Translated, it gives CASSDAGNNQPQHF.

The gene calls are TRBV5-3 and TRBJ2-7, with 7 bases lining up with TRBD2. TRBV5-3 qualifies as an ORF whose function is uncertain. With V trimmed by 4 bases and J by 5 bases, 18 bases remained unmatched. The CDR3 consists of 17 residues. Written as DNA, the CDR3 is TGTGCCAGAAGCCCTGGAGTGGGTTGGCGGGGGAACAACGAGCAGTACTTC. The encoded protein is CARSPGVGWRGNNEQYF.

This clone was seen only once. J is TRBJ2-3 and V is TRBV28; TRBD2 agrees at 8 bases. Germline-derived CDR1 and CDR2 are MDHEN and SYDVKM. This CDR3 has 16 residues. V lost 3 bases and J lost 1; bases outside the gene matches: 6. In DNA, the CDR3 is TGTGCCAGCAGTTTCGTGGCGGGGGGACGCACAGATACGCAGTATTTT. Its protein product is CASSFVAGGRTDTQYF.

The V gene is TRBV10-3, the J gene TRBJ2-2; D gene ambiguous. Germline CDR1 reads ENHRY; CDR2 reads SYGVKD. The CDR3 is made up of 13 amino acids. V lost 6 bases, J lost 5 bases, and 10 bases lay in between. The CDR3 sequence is CAISRVGTGELFF. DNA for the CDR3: TGTGCCATCAGCCGGGTGGGAACCGGGGAGCTGTTTTTT.

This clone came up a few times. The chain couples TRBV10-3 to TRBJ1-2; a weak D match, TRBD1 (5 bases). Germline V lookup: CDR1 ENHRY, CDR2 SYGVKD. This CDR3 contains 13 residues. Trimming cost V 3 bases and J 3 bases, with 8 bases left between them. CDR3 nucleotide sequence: TGTGCCATCAGTGACAGGGTATACTATGGCTACACCTTC. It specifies CAISDRVYYGYTF.

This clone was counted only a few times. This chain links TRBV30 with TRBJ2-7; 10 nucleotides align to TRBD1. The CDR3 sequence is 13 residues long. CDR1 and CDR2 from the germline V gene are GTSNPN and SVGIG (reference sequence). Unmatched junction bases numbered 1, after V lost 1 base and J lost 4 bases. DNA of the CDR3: TGTGCCTGGAGTGGGACAGGGGGTTACGAGCAGTACTTC. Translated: CAWSGTGGYEQYF.

The CDR3 sequence: CASSTGFATNEKLFF. Here the CDR3 DNA reads TGTGCCAGCAGTACAGGGTTTGCAACTAATGAAAAACTGTTTTTT. The chain couples TRBV27 to TRBJ1-4; the D gene is possibly TRBD1 (6 bases). Germline V gives CDR1 MNHEY, CDR2 SMNVEV (reference sequence). The CDR3 runs to 15 residues. Trimming left V 5 bases short and J 0 bases short, with 10 bases between.

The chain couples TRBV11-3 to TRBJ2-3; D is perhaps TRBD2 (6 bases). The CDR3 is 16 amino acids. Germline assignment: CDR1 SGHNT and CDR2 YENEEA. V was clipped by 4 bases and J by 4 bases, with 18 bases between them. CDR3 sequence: CASSSWDAGGADTQYF. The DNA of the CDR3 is TGTGCCAGCAGCTCGTGGGACGCCGGGGGTGCAGATACGCAGTATTTT.

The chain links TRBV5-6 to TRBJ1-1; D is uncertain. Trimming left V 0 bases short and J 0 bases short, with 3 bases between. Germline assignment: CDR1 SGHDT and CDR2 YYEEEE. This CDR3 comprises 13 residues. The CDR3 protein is CASSLDLNTEAFF. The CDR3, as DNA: TGTGCCAGCAGCTTGGACTTGAACACTGAAGCTTTCTTT.

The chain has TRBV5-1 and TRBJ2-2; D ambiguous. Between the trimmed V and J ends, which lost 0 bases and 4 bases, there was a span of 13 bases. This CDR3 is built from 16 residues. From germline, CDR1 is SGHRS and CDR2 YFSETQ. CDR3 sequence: CASSLEVSTGTGELFF. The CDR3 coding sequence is TGCGCCAGCAGCTTGGAAGTGAGCACCGGCACCGGGGAGCTGTTTTTT.

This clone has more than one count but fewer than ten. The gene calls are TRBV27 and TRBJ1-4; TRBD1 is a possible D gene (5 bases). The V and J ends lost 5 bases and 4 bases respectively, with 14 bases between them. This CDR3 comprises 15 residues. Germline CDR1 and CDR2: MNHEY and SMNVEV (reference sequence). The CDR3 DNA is TGTGCCAGCAGTAGGTGGGACGGGAGTAATGAAAAACTGTTTTTT. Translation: CASSRWDGSNEKLFF.

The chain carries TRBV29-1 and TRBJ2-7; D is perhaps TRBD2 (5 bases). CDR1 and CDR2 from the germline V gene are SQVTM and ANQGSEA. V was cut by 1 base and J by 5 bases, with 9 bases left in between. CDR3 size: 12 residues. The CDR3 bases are TGCAGCGTTGAAGGTCACGGGGACGAGCAGTACTTC. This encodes CSVEGHGDEQYF.

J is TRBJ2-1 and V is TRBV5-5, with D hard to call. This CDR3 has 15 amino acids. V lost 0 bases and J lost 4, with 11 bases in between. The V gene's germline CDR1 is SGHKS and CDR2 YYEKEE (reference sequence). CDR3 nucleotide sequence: TGTGCCAGCAGCTTGGTGTACAGCATTTACAATGAGCAGTTCTTC. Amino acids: CASSLVYSIYNEQFF.